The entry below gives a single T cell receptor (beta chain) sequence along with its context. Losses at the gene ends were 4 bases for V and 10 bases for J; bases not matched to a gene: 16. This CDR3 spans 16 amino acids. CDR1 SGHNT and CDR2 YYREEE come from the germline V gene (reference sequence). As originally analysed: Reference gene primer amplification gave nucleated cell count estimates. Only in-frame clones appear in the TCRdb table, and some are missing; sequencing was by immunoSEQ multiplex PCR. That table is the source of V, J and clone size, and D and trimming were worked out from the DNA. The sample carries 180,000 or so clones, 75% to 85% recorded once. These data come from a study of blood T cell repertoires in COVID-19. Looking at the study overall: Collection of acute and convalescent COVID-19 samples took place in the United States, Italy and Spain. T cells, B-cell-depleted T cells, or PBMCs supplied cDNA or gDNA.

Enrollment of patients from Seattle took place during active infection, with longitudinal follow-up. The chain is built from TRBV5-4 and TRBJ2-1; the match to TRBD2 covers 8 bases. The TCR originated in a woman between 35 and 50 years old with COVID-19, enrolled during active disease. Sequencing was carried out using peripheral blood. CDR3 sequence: CASSAQLAATAGEQFF. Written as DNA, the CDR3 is TGTGCCAGCAGCGCCCAACTAGCGGCCACCGCGGGGGAGCAGTTCTTC.